What follows are 29 T cell receptor beta chains derived from one specimen sequenced in a study of cytomegalovirus exposure and HLA in healthy donors. Both 60 Vbeta primers and 13 Jbeta primers went into the PCR. Data came from immunoSEQ multiplex PCR; TCRdb stores just in-frame clones and leaves some out. The data show about 160,000 clones, 60% to 80% seen once. The sequencing input was PBMCs. The receptors come from a man aged 55-75 years in good health and CMV-seronegative.

This chain uses TRBV28 with TRBJ1-5, with 7 bases fitting TRBD1. The CDR3 is made up of 15 amino acids. Germline CDR1 MDHEN, CDR2 SYDVKM. Unmatched junction bases numbered 10, after V lost 7 bases and J lost 4 bases. The CDR3 here is CASNNPGQANQPQHF. DNA of the CDR3: TGTGCCAGCAACAACCCTGGACAGGCAAATCAGCCCCAGCATTTT.

This clone was found once. The chain has TRBV6-1 and TRBJ2-1, with TRBD2 identical over 7 bases. The CDR3 totals 13 residues. Trimming at V came to 4 bases and at J to 7 bases, leaving 4 bases not matched to a gene. The germline V gene encodes CDR1 MNHNS and CDR2 SASEGT. In nucleotides, the CDR3 is TGTGCCAGCAGTGTGGGCGGGGGTAATGAGCAGTTCTTC. Translating it yields CASSVGGGNEQFF.

J is TRBJ2-6 and V is TRBV30; TRBD1 might be the D (5 bases). Germline V gives CDR1 GTSNPN, CDR2 SVGIG (reference sequence). The length of the CDR3 is 15 residues. The V and J ends lost 5 bases and 2 bases respectively, with 13 bases between them. CDR3 sequence: CAWGNRNAGANVLTF. The DNA for the CDR3 is TGTGCCTGGGGTAACAGGAACGCTGGGGCCAACGTCCTGACTTTC.

This chain connects TRBV9 to TRBJ1-2, with D hard to call. V lost 0 bases and J 4 bases, leaving 16 bases between the germline ends. Germline V gene lookup returns CDR1 SGDLS and CDR2 YYNGEE. The CDR3 consists of 16 residues. CDR3 DNA: TGTGCCAGCAGCGTAGCTCACAGCGGTGCTTTCTATGGCTACACCTTC. Protein product: CASSVAHSGAFYGYTF.

The chain employs TRBV6-5 and TRBJ2-5, with TRBD1 as a possible D gene (6 bases). V lost 2 bases, J lost 6 bases, and 13 bases lay in between. CDR1 and CDR2 from the germline V gene are MNHEY and SVGAGI. The CDR3 sequence is 14 residues long. CDR3 region: CASSYAYRAKTQYF. In DNA, the CDR3 is TGTGCCAGCAGTTACGCCTACAGGGCAAAGACCCAGTACTTC.

V and J are TRBV7-8 and TRBJ2-2; the match to TRBD2 covers 7 bases. This CDR3 comprises 15 residues. The V gene end was trimmed by 1 base and the J gene end by 6 bases; junction bases not matched to a gene: 5. The germline CDR1 and CDR2 sequences are SGHVS and FQNEAQ. CDR3 sequence reads: CASSLVGAGAGELFF. As DNA, the CDR3 is TGTGCCAGCAGCTTAGTCGGGGCGGGAGCCGGGGAGCTGTTTTTT.

The chain recombines TRBV9 with TRBJ1-6; TRBD1 matches 9 bases. V was pared by 4 bases and J by 10 bases, with 9 bases of the junction left unmatched. This CDR3 is 15 amino acids long. Germline CDR1 reads SGDLS; CDR2 reads YYNGEE. The CDR3 reads CASSPMTGGNSPLHF. CDR3 nucleotides: TGTGCCAGCAGCCCCATGACAGGGGGTAACTCACCCCTCCACTTT.

On this clone itself: The sample has other DNA sequences that encode this CDR3 too. In nucleotides, the CDR3 is TGTGCCTGGAGTCGACTAGCAATCACCGGGGAGCTGTTTTTT. Protein sequence: CAWSRLAITGELFF. The chain employs TRBV30 and TRBJ2-2, with 7 positions matching TRBD2. In germline, CDR1 is GTSNPN, CDR2 SVGIG (reference sequence). Trimming cost V 2 bases and J 4 bases; bases outside gene matches: 4. CDR3 length: 14 amino acids. Variable domain in full (rest from reference TRBV30 and TRBJ2-2): SQTIHQWPATLVQPVGSPLSLECTVEGTSNPNLYWYRQAAGRGLQLLFYSVGIGQISSEVPQNLSASRPQDRQFILSSKKLLLSDSGFYLCAWSRLAITGELFFGEGSRLTVL.

In this sample, this clone turned up a few times. The genes are TRBV6-1 and TRBJ2-7, with 8 bases identical to TRBD2. This CDR3 contains 15 residues. The germline V gene encodes CDR1 MNHNS and CDR2 SASEGT. V lost 3 bases, J lost 6 bases, and 10 bases stayed unmatched. The chain's CDR3 is CASSDPGLARSEQYF. The CDR3 DNA is TGTGCCAGCAGTGACCCCGGACTAGCCCGGAGCGAGCAGTACTTC.

The V and J genes are TRBV7-9 and TRBJ1-6; 10 bases fit TRBD1. The CDR3 length is 15 residues. Germline lookup yields CDR1 SEHNR and CDR2 FQNEAQ (reference sequence). The V segment lost 3 bases and the J segment 7 bases; nucleotides outside the gene matches: 3. Here the CDR3 DNA reads TGTGCCAGCAGCTTCTCGGGACAGGGGAATTCACCCCTCCACTTT. Encoded protein: CASSFSGQGNSPLHF.

The chain joins TRBV25-1 to TRBJ1-3; TRBD1 matches 7 bases. V shed 3 bases and J 5 bases; nucleotides not matched to a gene: 7. Germline V CDR1 and CDR2: MGHDK, SYGVNS. The CDR3 is made up of 15 amino acids. CDR3 bases: TGTGCCAGCAGTGACACGACAGGGTCCAGAAACACCATATATTTT. Translation: CASSDTTGSRNTIYF.

This clone was counted only a few times. V and J are TRBV30 and TRBJ2-1; 11 nucleotides agree with TRBD2. J lost 6 bases, V lost 3 bases, and 16 bases had no gene match. The CDR3 contains 18 residues. Germline V gene lookup returns CDR1 GTSNPN and CDR2 SVGIG (reference sequence). This chain's CDR3 is CAWRGSLRLAGWGNEQFF. The DNA for the CDR3 is TGTGCCTGGAGGGGTTCGCTACGACTAGCGGGATGGGGCAATGAGCAGTTCTTC.

This clone was counted a few times. The V and J genes are TRBV27 and TRBJ2-1; 12 nucleotides agree with TRBD1. Per the germline V gene, CDR1 is MNHEY and CDR2 is SMNVEV (reference sequence). V trimming: 5 bases; J trimming: 7 bases; junction bases outside the gene matches: 6. The CDR3 consists of 15 residues. The DNA for the CDR3 is TGTGCCAGCAGTGGGGACAGGGGGCATGAAAATGAGCAGTTCTTC. Translating gives CASSGDRGHENEQFF.

CDR3 residues: CAWSVGQGRNYGYTF. The DNA of the CDR3 is TGTGCCTGGAGTGTAGGACAGGGGAGGAACTATGGCTACACCTTC. V gene TRBV30 combines with J gene TRBJ1-2; 9 nucleotides match TRBD1. The V gene end was trimmed by 0 bases and the J gene end by 2 bases; junction bases not matched to a gene: 4. The germline V gene has CDR1 GTSNPN and CDR2 SVGIG (reference sequence). This CDR3 is 15 amino acids long.

This chain connects TRBV5-6 to TRBJ2-3; 9 nucleotides match TRBD1. V shed 4 bases and J 9 bases; nucleotides not matched to a gene: 12. Germline lookup yields CDR1 SGHDT and CDR2 YYEEEE. This CDR3 region has 15 residues. CDR3: CASSPRTGATATQYF. In DNA, the CDR3 is TGTGCCAGCAGCCCTAGGACAGGGGCCACAGCCACGCAGTATTTT.

This clone has just one count. The chain recombines TRBV2 with TRBJ1-5; D call uncertain. Germline CDR1 is SNHLY and CDR2 is FYNNEI. V was cut by 4 bases and J by 0 bases, with 10 bases left in between. This CDR3 spans 15 amino acids. CDR3 DNA: TGTGCCAGCAGTGTATCCAGGCTTAGCAATCAGCCCCAGCATTTT. Protein sequence: CASSVSRLSNQPQHF.

The genes are TRBV18 and TRBJ1-1, with D possibly being TRBD1 (6 bases). The CDR3 sequence is 15 residues long. Trimming cost V 3 bases and J 2 bases, with 13 bases left between them. CDR1 and CDR2 (germline): KGHSH, LQKENI. DNA for the CDR3: TGTGCCAGCTCACCTTCCCGGACAGCCAACACTGAAGCTTTCTTT. Its protein is CASSPSRTANTEAFF.

The chain combines TRBV10-3 with TRBJ2-7; 7 positions match TRBD1. V shed 0 bases and J 6 bases; nucleotides not matched to a gene: 5. The germline gives CDR1 ENHRY, CDR2 SYGVKD. The CDR3 has 14 residues. This CDR3 is CAISESRQGSEQYF. CDR3 bases: TGTGCCATCAGTGAGTCGAGACAGGGTAGCGAGCAGTACTTC.

The chain joins TRBV27 to TRBJ1-6; D is unclear. The V gene lost 1 base and the J gene lost 5 bases, with 9 bases spanning the gap. Germline V gene data show CDR1 as MNHEY and CDR2 as SMNVEV (reference sequence). The CDR3 runs to 15 residues. The CDR3 nucleotides read TGTGCCAGCAGTTTATGGGAGGGTAATAATTCACCCCTCCACTTT. As protein: CASSLWEGNNSPLHF.

J is TRBJ2-7 and V is TRBV29-1; TRBD1 matches 8 bases. The length of the CDR3 is 14 residues. Germline trimming cut 7 bases from V and 6 bases from J; bases unmatched to any gene: 14. Germline loops: CDR1 SQVTM, CDR2 ANQGSEA. The CDR3 bases are TGCAGCGCGCAGTTGGGACAGGCCGGGGCCGAGCAGTACTTC. It yields the protein CSAQLGQAGAEQYF.

This clone was counted a few times. The J gene is TRBJ2-5, the V gene TRBV7-2, with 8 bases fitting TRBD2. The CDR3 runs to 14 residues. V dropped 5 bases and J dropped 4; count of bases not matched to a gene: 6. The germline V gene encodes CDR1 SGHTA and CDR2 FQGNSA. CDR3 sequence: CASSPGLAGETQYF. The CDR3 DNA reads TGTGCCAGCAGCCCAGGACTAGCAGGAGAGACCCAGTACTTC.

The chain employs TRBV2 and TRBJ1-1, with D perhaps matching TRBD1 (6 bases). Germline values: CDR1 SNHLY, CDR2 FYNNEI. CDR3 length: 13 amino acids. V lost 7 bases, J lost 4 bases, and 13 bases lay in between. CDR3: CASTWEGVTEAFF. DNA of the CDR3: TGTGCCAGCACGTGGGAGGGGGTCACTGAAGCTTTCTTT.

The gene calls are TRBV19 and TRBJ2-1; TRBD2 matches at 7 bases. V lost 5 bases to trimming and J lost 4 bases; unmatched junction nucleotides: 2. Germline CDR1 is LNHDA and CDR2 is SQIVND (reference sequence). This CDR3 comprises 13 residues. Written as DNA, the CDR3 is TGTGCCAGTAGTCGACTAGCTTACAATGAGCAGTTCTTC. This encodes CASSRLAYNEQFF.

This clone was seen a single time. One junction end disagrees with the germline gene, perhaps due to a read error. The V gene is TRBV7-9, the J gene TRBJ2-2; 12 bases match TRBD2. Germline V gene lookup returns CDR1 SEHNR and CDR2 FQNEAQ (reference sequence). The CDR3 runs 17 residues. The CDR3 coding sequence is TGTTCCAGCAGCTTAAGACTAGCGGGAGCAATGGCCGGGGAGCTGTTTTTT. This sequence encodes CSSSLRLAGAMAGELFF.

This clone was found a few times. V gene TRBV6-6 combines with J gene TRBJ1-3; perhaps TRBD1 as D (5 bases). Trimming removed 8 bases from V and 1 base from J, with 9 bases in between. Germline loops: CDR1 MNHNY, CDR2 SVGAGI (reference sequence). The CDR3 covers 13 residues. The chain's CDR3 is CASGRGSGNTIYF. CDR3 bases: TGTGCCAGCGGAAGGGGATCTGGAAACACCATATATTTT.

CDR3 DNA sequence: TGCAGCGTGGGGGCCCACGGACTAGCCAAAAACATTCAGTACTTC. Its translation is CSVGAHGLAKNIQYF. The chain joins TRBV29-1 to TRBJ2-4, with TRBD1 as a possible D gene (6 bases). The V gene lost 6 bases and the J gene lost 0 bases, with 15 bases spanning the gap. CDR1 is SQVTM, CDR2 ANQGSEA, per germline. The CDR3 is 15 amino acids. The full variable domain, its missing parts supplied by reference TRBV29-1 and TRBJ2-4, is SAVISQKPSRDICQRGTSLTIQCQVDSQVTMMFWYRQQPGQSLTLIATANQGSEATYESGFVIDKFPISRPNLTFSTLTVSNMSPEDSSIYLCSVGAHGLAKNIQYFGAGTRLSVL.

This rearrangement joins TRBV4-3 to TRBJ2-3; D not certain. This CDR3 spans 16 amino acids. V lost 0 bases to trimming and J lost 2 bases, with 12 bases between them. The germline CDR1 and CDR2 sequences are LGHNA and YSLEER. CDR3 nucleotide sequence: TGCGCCAGCAGCCAAGATTTCCAGGCTACCACAGATACGCAGTATTTT. Amino acid sequence: CASSQDFQATTDTQYF.

The chain has TRBV7-8 and TRBJ2-7, with 7 nucleotides matching TRBD1. Germline-derived CDR1 and CDR2 are SGHVS and FQNEAQ. The V gene end was trimmed by 5 bases and the J gene end by 3 bases; junction bases not matched to a gene: 10. The CDR3 runs to 15 residues. CDR3 region: CASSPRQGLGYEQYF. The DNA of the CDR3 is TGTGCCAGCAGCCCAAGACAGGGTTTAGGCTACGAGCAGTACTTC.

The V call is TRBV18, the J call TRBJ2-5; no reliable D call. Trimming took 2 bases from V and 2 from J, leaving 9 bases between them. From germline, CDR1 is KGHSH and CDR2 LQKENI. The CDR3 consists of 14 residues. CDR3 residues: CASSPVSRQETQYF. The DNA for the CDR3 is TGTGCCAGCTCACCAGTTTCCCGGCAAGAGACCCAGTACTTC.